This is a list of T cell receptor beta chains from one sample in a study of TIL therapy for anti-PD-1-resistant metastatic lung cancer. Some clones are missing from TCRdb's copy, which holds only in-frame ones; the method was immunoSEQ multiplex PCR. The table records some 60,000 clones, 73% of them present only once. The sample in question was blood, obtained at baseline. The receptors stem from a person aged 25 to 80 with non-small cell lung cancer. CDR3s include the opening cysteine and the closing phenylalanine or tryptophan. A D gene is named only where the DNA matches it firmly. Clone size, where shown, is once, few, many, or a class for clones that have expanded.

few	14	TRBV4-1	TRBJ1-1	-	CASSQGYRNTEAFF	TGCGCCAGCAGCCAAGGATACCGGAACACTGAAGCTTTCTTT
-	13	TRBV6-5	TRBJ1-5	-	CASSYDSNQPQHF	TGTGCCAGCAGTTACGATAGCAATCAGCCCCAGCATTTT
-	13	TRBV10-3	TRBJ1-1	-	CAISVGGKGEAFF	TGTGCCATCAGTGTGGGGGGGAAAGGTGAAGCTTTCTTT
-	16	TRBV5-1	TRBJ2-5	TRBD2	CASSFGGGAFQETQYF	TGCGCCAGCAGCTTTGGCGGGGGGGCATTTCAAGAGACCCAGTACTTC
-	14	TRBV29-1	TRBJ2-5	-	CRSVAFRGRETQYF	TGCCGCAGCGTTGCTTTCCGTGGACGGGAGACCCAGTACTTC
-	16	TRBV7-2	TRBJ2-7	-	CASSLVSQGKKDEQYF	TGTGCCAGCAGCTTAGTTAGCCAGGGGAAAAAAGACGAGCAGTACTTC
once	13	TRBV5-6	TRBJ2-7	TRBD2	CASSSMGLAAFPF	TGTGCCAGCAGCTCGATGGGACTAGCAGCGTTCCCCTTC
few	12	TRBV6-5	TRBJ1-2	-	CASTLGGYGYTF	TGTGCCAGCACCCTTGGGGGCTATGGCTACACCTTC
-	16	TRBV5-1	TRBJ2-7	TRBD2	CASSPGLAGGSYEQYF	TGCGCCAGCAGCCCCGGACTAGCGGGGGGGTCCTACGAGCAGTACTTC
-	14	TRBV6-1	TRBJ1-6	-	CAIRQNPINSPLHF	TGTGCCATTCGACAGAACCCAATTAATTCACCCCTCCACTTT
-	19	TRBV9	TRBJ2-5	TRBD2	CASSVQFGTSGGPQETQYF	TGTGCCAGCAGCGTACAGTTCGGGACTAGCGGGGGTCCCCAAGAGACCCAGTACTTC
-	12	TRBV29-1	TRBJ2-7	-	CSVVGRGYKQYF	TGCAGCGTTGTCGGAAGGGGCTACAAGCAGTACTTC
-	14	TRBV7-2	TRBJ2-7	-	CASSLQPSSYEQYF	TGTGCCAGCAGCTTGCAACCGAGCTCCTACGAGCAGTACTTC
-	12	TRBV7-8	TRBJ2-5	-	CASLLDGETQYF	TGTGCCAGCCTTCTCGATGGAGAGACCCAGTACTTC
-	16	TRBV6-5	TRBJ2-7	-	CASSYTGIAATYEQYF	TGTGCCAGCAGTTACACTGGAATAGCAGCAACCTACGAGCAGTACTTC
-	16	TRBV7-2	TRBJ2-6	-	CASSPTVGAGANVLTF	TGTGCCAGCAGCCCGACCGTCGGAGCTGGGGCCAACGTCCTGACTTTC
-	13	TRBV18	TRBJ1-2	-	CASSPEGLYGYTF	TGTGCCAGCTCACCAGAAGGCCTCTATGGCTACACCTTC
-	11	TRBV6-5	TRBJ2-7	-	CASSDGYEQYF	TGTGCCAGCAGTGACGGGTACGAGCAGTACTTC
few	11	TRBV20-1	TRBJ1-1	-	CSEYLGTEAFF	TGCAGTGAATACCTGGGCACTGAAGCTTTCTTT
-	19	TRBV7-3	TRBJ1-1	-	CASSLMWWIFQGRDTEAFF	TGTGCCAGCAGCTTAATGTGGTGGATTTTTCAGGGGAGGGACACTGAAGCTTTCTTT
-	12	TRBV29-1	TRBJ1-5	-	CSVADSNQPQHF	TGCAGCGTTGCAGATAGCAATCAGCCCCAGCATTTT
-	14	TRBV9	TRBJ2-5	-	CASSVEGNRETQYF	TGTGCCAGCAGCGTAGAAGGGAACCGGGAGACCCAGTACTTC
once	17	TRBV5-1	TRBJ2-2	TRBD2	CASSLALAGGQTGELFF	TGCGCCAGCAGCTTGGCGCTAGCGGGAGGTCAAACCGGGGAGCTGTTTTTT
-	15	TRBV6-4	TRBJ1-4	-	CASSDSPGTSEKLFF	TGTGCCAGCAGTGACTCGCCAGGTACCTCCGAAAAACTGTTTTTT
-	17	TRBV4-2	TRBJ2-6	-	CASSQFSDSSGANVLTF	TGTGCCAGCAGCCAATTTTCCGACAGCTCTGGGGCCAACGTCCTGACTTTC
-	14	TRBV5-4	TRBJ2-7	TRBD2	CASTISGGSYEQYF	TGTGCCAGCACCATTAGCGGGGGGTCCTACGAGCAGTACTTC
-	14	TRBV6-5	TRBJ1-1	-	CASSTLGGAREAFF	TGTGCCAGCAGTACCCTGGGGGGGGCTAGAGAAGCTTTCTTT
-	17	TRBV7-9	TRBJ2-2	-	CASSAGEWYRNTGELFF	TGTGCCAGCAGCGCCGGAGAGTGGTATCGGAACACCGGGGAGCTGTTTTTT
-	15	TRBV6-6	TRBJ1-5	TRBD1	CASSSGTGPNQPQHF	TGTGCCAGCAGTTCGGGGACAGGTCCCAATCAGCCCCAGCATTTT
-	12	TRBV9	TRBJ2-2	-	CASSQGGGELFF	TGTGCCAGCTCTCAGGGGGGCGGGGAGCTGTTTTTT
-	16	TRBV5-4	TRBJ2-2	TRBD2	CASSLSGRGITGELFF	TGTGCCAGCAGCTTGAGTGGGAGGGGAATCACCGGGGAGCTGTTTTTT
-	12	TRBV28	TRBJ2-1	-	CASSEPDREQFF	TGTGCCAGCAGTGAACCAGACAGGGAGCAGTTCTTC
-	13	TRBV6-6	TRBJ2-7	TRBD1	CASSYRDSYEQYF	TGTGCCAGCAGTTACCGGGACAGCTACGAGCAGTACTTC
-	13	TRBV6-5	TRBJ1-2	TRBD1	CASSYGTASGYTF	TGTGCCAGCAGTTATGGGACAGCAAGCGGCTACACCTTC
-	16	TRBV6-6	TRBJ2-5	-	CASSYRLDPFQETQYF	TGTGCCAGCAGTTACCGACTCGACCCATTCCAAGAGACCCAGTACTTC
-	12	TRBV10-3	TRBJ1-2	-	CAISESGIGYTF	TGTGCCATCAGTGAGTCGGGAATCGGCTACACCTTC
once	17	TRBV4-2	TRBJ2-1	TRBD2	CASSQAGLAGPNNEQFF	TGTGCCAGCAGCCAAGCCGGGCTAGCGGGACCGAACAATGAGCAGTTCTTC
-	17	TRBV5-4	TRBJ1-4	-	CASSSRGSGAGNEKLFF	TGTGCCAGCAGCTCCCGGGGCTCAGGGGCGGGTAATGAAAAACTGTTTTTT
-	17	TRBV11-2	TRBJ2-1	TRBD2	CASSSSIAGGTYNEQFF	TGTGCCAGCAGCTCTTCGATAGCGGGAGGAACCTACAATGAGCAGTTCTTC
-	11	TRBV28	TRBJ2-3	-	CASSARNTQYF	TGTGCCAGCAGTGCCCGTAATACGCAGTATTTT
-	14	TRBV4-3	TRBJ2-7	-	CASSQVWQNYEQYF	TGCGCCAGCAGCCAAGTTTGGCAGAACTACGAGCAGTACTTC
-	15	TRBV9	TRBJ1-1	-	CASSVSSAGASEAFF	TGTGCCAGCAGCGTCAGCAGTGCAGGGGCATCAGAAGCTTTCTTT
once	15	TRBV7-9	TRBJ2-7	TRBD1	CASSLSGTGVYEQYF	TGTGCCAGCAGCTTATCCGGGACAGGGGTCTACGAGCAGTACTTC
-	14	TRBV19	TRBJ1-1	-	CASSINSLNTEAFF	TGTGCCAGTAGTATAAACTCTCTGAACACTGAAGCTTTCTTT
-	16	TRBV4-3	TRBJ2-1	-	CASSAQAGPSYNEQFF	TGCGCCAGCAGCGCGCAGGCAGGGCCTTCCTACAATGAGCAGTTCTTC
-	15	TRBV7-2	TRBJ2-5	-	CASSTNWPGGGTQYF	TGTGCCAGCAGCACTAACTGGCCTGGGGGCGGGACCCAGTACTTC
-	15	TRBV7-2	TRBJ1-2	-	CASSLGVGDAYGYTF	TGTGCCAGCAGCTTAGGGGTTGGGGACGCCTATGGCTACACCTTC
-	14	TRBV29-1	TRBJ1-3	-	CSVVEGSSGNTIYF	TGCAGCGTTGTTGAGGGCTCCTCTGGAAACACCATATATTTT
-	15	TRBV11-2	TRBJ2-7	-	CASSLGQHGSYEQYF	TGTGCCAGCAGCTTAGGGCAGCACGGGTCCTACGAGCAGTACTTC
-	14	TRBV28	TRBJ2-5	TRBD1	CASRTGGSGETQYF	TGTGCCAGCAGGACAGGGGGCTCAGGGGAGACCCAGTACTTC
-	14	TRBV7-2	TRBJ2-7	-	CASTRRETHYEQYF	TGTGCCAGCACGCGGAGGGAGACCCACTACGAGCAGTACTTC
few	13	TRBV28	TRBJ1-1	-	CASSPGRNTEAFF	TGTGCCAGCAGCCCGGGGAGGAACACTGAAGCTTTCTTT
-	13	TRBV2	TRBJ2-2	-	CASYTQASGELFF	TGTGCCAGCTATACACAGGCCAGCGGGGAGCTGTTTTTT
-	11	TRBV29-1	TRBJ2-7	-	CSVSGTYEQYF	TGCAGCGTGTCCGGGACCTACGAGCAGTACTTC
-	22	TRBV30	TRBJ2-4	TRBD2	CAWSRGTRTGSGGRASRDIQYF	TGTGCCTGGAGTCGTGGGACACGCACAGGGTCCGGCGGGAGGGCTTCGAGGGACATTCAGTACTTC
-	13	TRBV11-2	TRBJ2-1	-	CASSLDRVNEQFF	TGTGCCAGCAGCTTAGACAGGGTCAATGAGCAGTTCTTC
-	15	TRBV5-1	TRBJ2-2	-	CASSLVQGSTGELFF	TGCGCCAGCAGCTTGGTTCAGGGGAGCACCGGGGAGCTGTTTTTT
few	15	TRBV6-5	TRBJ1-1	-	CASSYTPQSTTEAFF	TGTGCCAGCAGTTACACCCCACAGAGCACCACTGAAGCTTTCTTT
-	16	TRBV5-1	TRBJ2-3	-	CASSLGSSLSTDTQYF	TGCGCCAGCAGCTTAGGCAGCTCTCTCAGCACAGATACGCAGTATTTT
-	13	TRBV7-2	TRBJ2-5	-	CASSLVVVETQYF	TGTGCCAGCAGCTTAGTTGTAGTGGAGACCCAGTACTTC